This TCR beta chain originates from a study of blood T cell repertoires in COVID-19. Overall study context: Samples came from the United States, Italy and Spain, spanning acute and convalescent COVID-19.

Here immunoSEQ multiplex PCR was the method, and the copy in TCRdb shows in-frame clones only, minus some. The repertoire has about 43,000 clones, 87% of them found once; the top ten carry roughly 3.8%. The CDR3 runs to 18 residues. Material for sequencing was peripheral blood. This chain connects TRBV21-1 to TRBJ2-1; TRBD2 is the table's D call and was not checked against the DNA. TRBV21-1 is an annotated pseudogene. The clonotype comes from a middle-aged man with COVID-19, enrolled during active disease. In DNA form, the CDR3 reads TGTGCCAGCAGCAAAGGCGGTGCTAGCGGGAGCATAGAGAATGAGCAGTTCTTC. It yields the protein CASSKGGASGSIENEQFF.